The clone carrying this T cell receptor beta chain was picked up many times. The data belong to a study of beta chain features in type 1 diabetes. V was pared by 8 bases and J by 5 bases, with 8 bases of the junction left unmatched. Germline V gives CDR1 SQVTM, CDR2 ANQGSEA. The CDR3 runs to 13 residues. Expressed TCRB transcripts were sequenced because the entire RNA isolate underwent reverse transcription. Naive, central memory and regulatory T cell samples averaged about 4 million immunoSEQ reads each. Sequenced by immunoSEQ multiplex PCR; TCRdb stores in-frame clones only, minus some. The sample has under 450,000 clones, roughly 14% seen once.

This chain connects TRBV29-1 to TRBJ2-1; 8 bases align to TRBD2. The sequence derives from a young man in good health. The sequenced sample consisted of naive CD4+ T cells from blood. The CDR3 nucleotides are TGCAGCCGAATTAGCGGGATTCACAATGAGCAGTTCTTC. The encoded protein is CSRISGIHNEQFF.